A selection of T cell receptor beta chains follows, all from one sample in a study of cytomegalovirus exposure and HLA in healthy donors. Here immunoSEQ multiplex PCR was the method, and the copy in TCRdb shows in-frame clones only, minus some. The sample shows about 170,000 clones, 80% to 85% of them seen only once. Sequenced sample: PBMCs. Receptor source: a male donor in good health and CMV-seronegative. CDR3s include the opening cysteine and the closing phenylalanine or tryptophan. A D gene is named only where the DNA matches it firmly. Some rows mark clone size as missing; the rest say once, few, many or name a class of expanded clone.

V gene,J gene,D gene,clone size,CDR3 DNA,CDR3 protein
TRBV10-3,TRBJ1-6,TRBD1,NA,TGTGCCATAAACCGGTCCCCGGGACAGCCGATGGGTTCACCCCTCCACTTT,CAINRSPGQPMGSPLHF
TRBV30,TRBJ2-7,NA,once,TGTGCCTGGAGTCCGGGACTGATATACGAGCAGTACTTC,CAWSPGLIYEQYF
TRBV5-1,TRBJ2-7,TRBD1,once,TGCGCCAGCAGCTTGGCCTGGCAGGGGGTAAAAGAGCAGTACTTC,CASSLAWQGVKEQYF
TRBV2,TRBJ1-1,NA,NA,TGTGCCAGCAGGTGGGGCGAGGACACTGAAGCTTTCTTT,CASRWGEDTEAFF
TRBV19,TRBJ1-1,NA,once,TGTGCCAGTAGTACAAGGCAGGGTACTGAAGCTTTCTTT,CASSTRQGTEAFF
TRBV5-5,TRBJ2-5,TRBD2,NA,TGTGCCAGCAGCATACGACCGGGACTAGCGGGGGGGACGATCCAAGAGACCCAGTACTTC,CASSIRPGLAGGTIQETQYF
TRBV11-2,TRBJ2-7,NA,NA,TGTGCCAGCAGCTTCGCAGGGAACCCATACGAGCAGTACTTC,CASSFAGNPYEQYF
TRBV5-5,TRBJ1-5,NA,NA,TGTGCCAGCAGCGATAAACAGCACAATCAGCCCCAGCATTTT,CASSDKQHNQPQHF
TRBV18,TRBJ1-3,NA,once,TGTGCCAGCTCACTTCTGCGGACACGTTCTGGAAACACCATATATTTT,CASSLLRTRSGNTIYF
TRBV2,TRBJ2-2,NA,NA,TGTGCCAGCAGTGAACGGTGGAGCGGGGAGCTGTTTTTT,CASSERWSGELFF
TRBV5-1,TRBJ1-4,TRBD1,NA,TGCGCCAGCAGCTGGTATTTACAGGGGGCTAATGAAAAACTGTTTTTT,CASSWYLQGANEKLFF
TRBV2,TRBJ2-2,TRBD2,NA,TGTGCCAGCGTTGGGGGCCTAGCGGGGGTGAGGACCGGGGAGCTGTTTTTT,CASVGGLAGVRTGELFF
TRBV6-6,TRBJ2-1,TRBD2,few,TGTGCCAGCAGTTACCTGGCTAGCGGGGGGACAGGGGAGCAGTTCTTC,CASSYLASGGTGEQFF
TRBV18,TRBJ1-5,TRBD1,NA,TGTGCCAGCTCACTGACAGGGGGAAAGTACAGCAATCAGTCCCAGCATTTT,CASSLTGGKYSNQSQHF
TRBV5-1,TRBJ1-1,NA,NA,TGCGCCAGCAGCTTGGTTGGGACACCCACGGGGGCTTTCTTT,CASSLVGTPTGAFF
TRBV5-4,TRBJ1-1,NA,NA,TGTGCCAGCAGGTCCTCGGGGGGGTCCACTGAAGCTTTCTTT,CASRSSGGSTEAFF
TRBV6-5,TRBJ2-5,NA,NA,TGTGCCAGCAGTTGGGGGGGCGTTGGAGGAGAGACCCAGTACTTC,CASSWGGVGGETQYF
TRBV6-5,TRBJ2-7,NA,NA,TGTGCCAGCAGGGACGGGGACATGTACGAGCAGTACTTC,CASRDGDMYEQYF
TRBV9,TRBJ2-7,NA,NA,TGTGCCAGCAGCGTAGTAGGGGGCGAGCAGTACTTC,CASSVVGGEQYF
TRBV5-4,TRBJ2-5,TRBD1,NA,TGTGCCAGCAGTCCCGACAGGGAGCTTTCGAAAGAGACCCAGTACTTC,CASSPDRELSKETQYF
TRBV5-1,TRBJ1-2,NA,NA,TGCGCCAGCAGCTTGTCTGAGTCGAGAGATGGCTACACCTTC,CASSLSESRDGYTF
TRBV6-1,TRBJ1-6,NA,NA,TGTGCCAGCAACCTCCGCCGGCAGGGTTATTCACCCCTCCACTTT,CASNLRRQGYSPLHF
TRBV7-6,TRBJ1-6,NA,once,TGTGCCAGCAGCTTAAAGAGCGGCAGGTATAATTCACCCCTCCACTTT,CASSLKSGRYNSPLHF